The present T cell receptor (beta chain) was sequenced within a study of blood T cell repertoires in COVID-19. For the study at large: T cells, B-cell-depleted T cells, or PBMCs supplied cDNA or gDNA.

Assay used: immunoSEQ multiplex PCR; TCRdb lists only in-frame clones, some missing. Of some 150,000 clones in the sample, about 90% were seen once. This clone came up once. The TCR comes from a man in his fifties with active or convalescent COVID-19. Sequencing input: peripheral blood.

CDR3 in DNA: TGTGCCATCCCTCACGGAGGCGGTTTGAACACTGAAGCTTTCTTT. This sequence encodes CAIPHGGGLNTEAFF. The chain joins TRBV6-5 to TRBJ1-1; D is undetermined. The CDR3 is made up of 15 amino acids. Germline CDR1 is MNHEY and CDR2 is SVGAGI. V lost 10 bases to trimming and J lost 0 bases, with 18 bases between them.